These 14 T cell receptor beta chains originate from one sample sequenced in a study of OX40 agonist ivuxolimab in advanced cancers. The repertoire was sequenced with immunoSEQ multiplex PCR; TCRdb's copy has only in-frame clones and lacks some. The data contain about 76,000 clones, around 85% of them singletons. The sequencing here drew on CD4+ or CD8+ T cells sorted from blood, taken in a trial of the OX40 agonist ivuxolimab. The receptors derive from an adult with an advanced solid tumor such as melanoma, head and neck, liver or kidney cancer.

The chain links TRBV25-1 to TRBJ1-2; tentative D call: TRBD1 (6 bases). V was cut by 1 base and J by 2 bases, with 17 bases left in between. CDR1 and CDR2 (germline): MGHDK, SYGVNS. The CDR3 is 17 residues long. CDR3 protein: CASSEWSGARGNYGYTF. The CDR3 DNA reads TGTGCCAGCAGTGAATGGTCAGGGGCCCGGGGGAACTATGGCTACACCTTC.

The V and J genes are TRBV5-1 and TRBJ2-3; TRBD2 matches at 8 bases. After removal of 3 bases from V and 1 base from J, the junction contained 4 bases not matched to a gene. In germline, CDR1 is SGHRS, CDR2 YFSETQ. The CDR3 has 15 amino acids. The CDR3 spells CASSWGRGGTDTQYF. The DNA of the CDR3 is TGCGCCAGCAGCTGGGGGCGGGGGGGCACAGATACGCAGTATTTT.

The chain uses TRBV28 and TRBJ1-5; tentatively, D is TRBD1 (5 bases). V was cut by 7 bases and J by 4 bases, with 8 bases left in between. Germline CDR1 reads MDHEN; CDR2 reads SYDVKM. The CDR3 is 12 residues long. The CDR3 sequence: CASKGANQPQHF. The DNA of the CDR3 is TGTGCCAGCAAAGGGGCAAATCAGCCCCAGCATTTT.

CDR3 amino acids: CASSQTGGRYEQYF. CDR3 sequence (DNA): TGTGCCAGCAGCCAGACTGGGGGAAGGTACGAGCAGTACTTC. The chain combines TRBV14 with TRBJ2-7; either TRBD1 or TRBD2 may fit D (5 bases each). The CDR3 is made up of 14 amino acids. V dropped 3 bases and J dropped 4 bases, with 13 bases sitting between them. Germline CDR1 is SGHDN and CDR2 is FVKESK.

J is TRBJ2-2 and V is TRBV19; D not resolved. V dropped 2 bases and J dropped 1 base, with 23 bases sitting between them. This CDR3 has 20 residues. Germline CDR1 and CDR2: LNHDA and SQIVND (reference sequence). CDR3 sequence (DNA): TGTGCCAGTAGTATACTCTACTCGTTAAGGGCCAGTAAGAACACCGGGGAGCTGTTTTTT. As protein: CASSILYSLRASKNTGELFF.

This clone was counted only a few times. V usage is TRBV9 and J usage is TRBJ1-3; tentative D call: TRBD1 (6 bases). The CDR3 loop spans 16 amino acids. Trimming cost V 4 bases and J 4 bases, with 18 bases left between them. From germline, CDR1 is SGDLS and CDR2 YYNGEE. The CDR3 sequence is CASSTSTTGTGNTIYF. The CDR3 nucleotides read TGTGCCAGCAGCACCTCCACGACAGGAACGGGAAACACCATATATTTT.

V usage is TRBV19 and J usage is TRBJ1-2, with D possibly TRBD1 on 6 matching bases. The CDR3 length is 13 residues. Germline lookup yields CDR1 LNHDA and CDR2 SQIVND (reference sequence). V lost 6 bases, J lost 8 bases, and 16 bases lay in between. The DNA of the CDR3 is TGTGCCAGTAGGCCAGGGGTGTCAATCGGCTACACCTTC. It translates to CASRPGVSIGYTF.

This clone rates as medium-sized (0.01 to 0.1%). CDR3 loop: CASSQDRATYEQYF. In DNA form, the CDR3 reads TGTGCCAGCAGCCAAGATCGGGCTACCTACGAGCAGTACTTC. J is TRBJ2-7 and V is TRBV4-2; D gene ambiguous. The CDR3 contains 14 residues. CDR1 and CDR2 (germline): LGHNA, YNFKEQ. The V end lost 0 bases, the J end lost 2 bases, and 8 bases lay between the germline ends.

The chain is built from TRBV5-4 and TRBJ1-1; D ambiguous. Germline CDR1 SGHNT, CDR2 YYREEE (reference sequence). The CDR3 sequence is 15 residues long. The germline V and J ends were trimmed by 0 bases and 0 bases, with 9 bases remaining between them. Here the CDR3 reads CASSLASVMNTEAFF. Here the CDR3 DNA reads TGTGCCAGCAGCTTGGCCTCGGTCATGAACACTGAAGCTTTCTTT.

This clone appeared once. The rearrangement links TRBV25-1 to TRBJ2-5; no clear D. V lost 4 bases, J lost 4 bases, and 7 bases lay in between. CDR1 MGHDK and CDR2 SYGVNS come from the germline V gene. This CDR3 has 12 amino acids. The CDR3 sequence is CASSVSPETQYF. The CDR3 DNA sequence: TGTGCCAGCAGTGTTAGCCCAGAGACCCAGTACTTC. Together with reference TRBV25-1 and TRBJ2-5, the CDR3 gives the full variable domain: EADIYQTPRYLVIGTGKKITLECSQTMGHDKMYWYQQDPGMELHLIHYSYGVNSTEKGDLSSESTVSRIRTEHFPLTLESARPSHTSQYLCASSVSPETQYFGPGTRLLVL.

The V call is TRBV30, the J call TRBJ2-7, with TRBD1 matching 8 bases. CDR3 length: 14 amino acids. V was clipped by 3 bases and J by 3 bases; unmatched bases: 7. Germline V lookup: CDR1 GTSNPN, CDR2 SVGIG (reference sequence). CDR3 in DNA: TGTGCCTGGAGGGCGGACAGGGCGGTCTACGAGCAGTACTTC. Its protein is CAWRADRAVYEQYF.

The rearrangement links TRBV28 to TRBJ1-1; 8 nucleotides align to TRBD1. Trimming removed 4 bases from V and 1 base from J; junction bases left unmatched: 5. Germline V gives CDR1 MDHEN, CDR2 SYDVKM. The CDR3 is made up of 15 amino acids. The CDR3 reads CASSSTGVQNTEAFF. CDR3 nucleotides: TGTGCCAGCAGTTCGACAGGGGTCCAGAACACTGAAGCTTTCTTT.

This rearrangement joins TRBV27 to TRBJ2-2; a possible D gene is TRBD2 (6 bases). V was pared by 4 bases and J by 5 bases, with 17 bases between. Germline CDR1 and CDR2: MNHEY and SMNVEV (reference sequence). The CDR3 spans 16 residues. The CDR3 bases are TGTGCCAGCAGTTGGCGCGGGACCAGGAAGACCGGGGAGCTGTTTTTT. It specifies CASSWRGTRKTGELFF.

The chain couples TRBV19 to TRBJ2-1; D is undetermined. Germline loops: CDR1 LNHDA, CDR2 SQIVND (reference sequence). CDR3 length: 15 residues. V was shortened by 2 bases and J by 5 bases, with 13 bases between the two germline ends. CDR3 in amino acids: CASSIRALGNNEQFF. CDR3 bases: TGTGCCAGTAGTATACGGGCCCTAGGGAACAATGAGCAGTTCTTC.